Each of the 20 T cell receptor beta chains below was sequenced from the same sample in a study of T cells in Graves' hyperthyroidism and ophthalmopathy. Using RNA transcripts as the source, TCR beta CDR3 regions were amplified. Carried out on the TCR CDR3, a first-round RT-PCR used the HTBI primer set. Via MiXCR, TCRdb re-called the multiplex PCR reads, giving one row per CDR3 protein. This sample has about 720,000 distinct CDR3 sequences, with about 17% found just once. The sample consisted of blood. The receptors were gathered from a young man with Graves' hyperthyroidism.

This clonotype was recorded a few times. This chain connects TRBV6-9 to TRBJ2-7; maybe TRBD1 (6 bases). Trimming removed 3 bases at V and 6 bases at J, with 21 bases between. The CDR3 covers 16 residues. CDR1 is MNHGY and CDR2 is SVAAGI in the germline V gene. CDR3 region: CASSYGQGRTLGEQYF. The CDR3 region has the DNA TGTGCCAGCAGTTACGGGCAGGGGCGCACTCTCGGCGAGCAGTACTTC.

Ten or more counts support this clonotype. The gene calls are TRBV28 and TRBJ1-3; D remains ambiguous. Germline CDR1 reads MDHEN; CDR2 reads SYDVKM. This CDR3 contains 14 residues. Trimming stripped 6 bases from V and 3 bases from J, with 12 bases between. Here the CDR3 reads CASRPWKVGNTIYF. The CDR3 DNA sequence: TGTGCCAGCAGGCCCTGGAAGGTTGGAAACACCATATATTTT.

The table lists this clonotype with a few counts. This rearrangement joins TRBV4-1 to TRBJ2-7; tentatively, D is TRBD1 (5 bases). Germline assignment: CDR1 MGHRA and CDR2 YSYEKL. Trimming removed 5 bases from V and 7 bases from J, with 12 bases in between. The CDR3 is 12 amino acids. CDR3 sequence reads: CASSKRAGEQYF. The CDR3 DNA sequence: TGCGCCAGCAGCAAGCGAGCAGGGGAGCAGTACTTC.

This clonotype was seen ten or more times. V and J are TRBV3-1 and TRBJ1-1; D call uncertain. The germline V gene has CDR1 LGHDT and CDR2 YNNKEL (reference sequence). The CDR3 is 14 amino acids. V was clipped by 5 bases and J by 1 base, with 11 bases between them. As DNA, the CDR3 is TGTGCCAGCAGCTCGACGGGCCCGAACACTGAAGCTTTCTTT. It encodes CASSSTGPNTEAFF.

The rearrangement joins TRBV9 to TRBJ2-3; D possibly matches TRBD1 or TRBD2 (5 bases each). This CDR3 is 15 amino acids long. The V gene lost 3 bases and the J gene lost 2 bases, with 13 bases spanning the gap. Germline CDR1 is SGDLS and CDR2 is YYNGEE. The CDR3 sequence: CASSALGRDTDTQYF. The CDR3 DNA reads TGTGCCAGCAGCGCCCTGGGACGGGACACAGATACGCAGTATTTT.

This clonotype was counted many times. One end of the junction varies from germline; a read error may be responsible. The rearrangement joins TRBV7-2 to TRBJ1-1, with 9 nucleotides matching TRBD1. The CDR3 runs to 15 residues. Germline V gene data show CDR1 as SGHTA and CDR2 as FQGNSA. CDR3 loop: CASSSTGGAGTEAFF. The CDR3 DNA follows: TGCGCCAGCAGCTCAACAGGGGGCGCGGGGACTGAAGCTTTCTTT.

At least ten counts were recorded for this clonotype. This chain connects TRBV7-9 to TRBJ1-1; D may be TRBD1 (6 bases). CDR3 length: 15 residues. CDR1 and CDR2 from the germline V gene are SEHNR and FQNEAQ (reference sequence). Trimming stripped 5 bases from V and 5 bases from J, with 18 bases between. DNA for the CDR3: TGTGCCAGCAGCAGTTCAGGGGAGGCGAGAACTGAAGCTTTCTTT. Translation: CASSSSGEARTEAFF.

The CDR3 here is CASKSLTGSYEQYF. The DNA of the CDR3 is TGCGCCAGCAAATCTCTGACAGGGTCCTACGAGCAGTACTTC. The chain employs TRBV4-1 and TRBJ2-7, with TRBD1 matching 7 bases. The CDR3 consists of 14 residues. The germline gives CDR1 MGHRA, CDR2 YSYEKL. V trimming: 7 bases; J trimming: 1 base; junction bases outside the gene matches: 7.

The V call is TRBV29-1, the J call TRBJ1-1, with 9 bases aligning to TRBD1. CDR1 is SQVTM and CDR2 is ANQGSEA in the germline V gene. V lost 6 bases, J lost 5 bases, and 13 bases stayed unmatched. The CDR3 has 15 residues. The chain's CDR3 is CSVPPGQGLGTEAFF. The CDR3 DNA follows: TGCAGCGTGCCACCGGGACAGGGATTGGGAACTGAAGCTTTCTTT.

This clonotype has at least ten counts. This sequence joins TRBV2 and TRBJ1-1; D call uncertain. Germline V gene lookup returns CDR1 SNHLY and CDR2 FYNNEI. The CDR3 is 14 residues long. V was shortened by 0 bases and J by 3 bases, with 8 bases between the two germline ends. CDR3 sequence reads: CASSEAGGYTEAFF. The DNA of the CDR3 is TGTGCCAGCAGTGAAGCTGGCGGGTACACTGAAGCTTTCTTT.

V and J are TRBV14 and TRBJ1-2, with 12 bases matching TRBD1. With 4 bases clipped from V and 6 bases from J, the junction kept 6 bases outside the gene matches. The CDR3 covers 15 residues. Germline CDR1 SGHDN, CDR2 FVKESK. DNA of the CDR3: TGTGCCAGCAGCCCCGGGACAGGGGGCTCGGATGGCTACACCTTC. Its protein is CASSPGTGGSDGYTF.

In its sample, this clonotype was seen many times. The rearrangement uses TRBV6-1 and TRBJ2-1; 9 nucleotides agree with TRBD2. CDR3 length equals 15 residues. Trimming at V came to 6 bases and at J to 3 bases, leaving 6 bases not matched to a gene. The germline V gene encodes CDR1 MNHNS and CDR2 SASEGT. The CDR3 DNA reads TGTGCCAGCAGGTTAGCGGGAGCGGTCTACAATGAGCAGTTCTTC. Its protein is CASRLAGAVYNEQFF.

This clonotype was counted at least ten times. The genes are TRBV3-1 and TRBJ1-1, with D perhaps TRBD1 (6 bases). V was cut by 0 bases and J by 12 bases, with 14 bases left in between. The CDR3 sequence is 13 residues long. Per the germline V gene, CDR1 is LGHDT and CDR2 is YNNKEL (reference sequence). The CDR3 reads CASSQDVTGRSFF. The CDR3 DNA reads TGTGCCAGCAGCCAAGATGTGACAGGCCGTTCTTTCTTT.

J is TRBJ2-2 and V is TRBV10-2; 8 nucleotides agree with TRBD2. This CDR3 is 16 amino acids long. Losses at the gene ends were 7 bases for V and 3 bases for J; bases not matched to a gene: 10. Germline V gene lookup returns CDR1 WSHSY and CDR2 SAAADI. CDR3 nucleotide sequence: TGCGCCAGCAACGGAGGGGAGCGGGAGTACACCGGGGAGCTGTTTTTT. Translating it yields CASNGGEREYTGELFF.

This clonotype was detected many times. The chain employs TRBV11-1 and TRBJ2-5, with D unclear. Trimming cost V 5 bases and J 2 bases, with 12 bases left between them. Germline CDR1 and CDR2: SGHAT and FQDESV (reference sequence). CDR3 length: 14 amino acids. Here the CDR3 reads CASSPTPYQETQYF. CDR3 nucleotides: TGTGCCAGCAGCCCTACACCCTATCAAGAGACCCAGTACTTC.

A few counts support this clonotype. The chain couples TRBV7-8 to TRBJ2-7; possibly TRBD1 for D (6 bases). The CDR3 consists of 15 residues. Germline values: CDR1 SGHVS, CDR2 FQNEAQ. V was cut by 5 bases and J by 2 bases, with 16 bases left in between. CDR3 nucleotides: TGTGCCAGCAGCCCCCAAGGGGGTCTTGCCTACGAGCAGTACTTC. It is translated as CASSPQGGLAYEQYF.

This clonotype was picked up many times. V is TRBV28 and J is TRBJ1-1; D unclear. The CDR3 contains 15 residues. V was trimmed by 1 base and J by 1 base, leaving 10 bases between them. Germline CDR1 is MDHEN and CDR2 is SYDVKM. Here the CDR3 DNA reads TGTGCCAGCAGTTTATTAAACAGATGGAACACTGAAGCTTTCTTT. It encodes CASSLLNRWNTEAFF.

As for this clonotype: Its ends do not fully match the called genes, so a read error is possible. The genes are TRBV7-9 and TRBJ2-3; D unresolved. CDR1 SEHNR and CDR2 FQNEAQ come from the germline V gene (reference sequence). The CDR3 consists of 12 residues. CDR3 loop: CASTLQGDTQYF. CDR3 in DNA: TGTGCCAGCACCTTACAAGGAGATACGCAGTATTTT.

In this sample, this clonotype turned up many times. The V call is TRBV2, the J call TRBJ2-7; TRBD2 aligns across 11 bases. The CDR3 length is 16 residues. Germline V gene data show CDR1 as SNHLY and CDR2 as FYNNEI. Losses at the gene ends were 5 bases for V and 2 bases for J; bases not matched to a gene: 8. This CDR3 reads CASSPRTSGFTYEQYF. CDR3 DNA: TGTGCCAGCAGTCCTAGGACTAGCGGGTTTACCTACGAGCAGTACTTC.

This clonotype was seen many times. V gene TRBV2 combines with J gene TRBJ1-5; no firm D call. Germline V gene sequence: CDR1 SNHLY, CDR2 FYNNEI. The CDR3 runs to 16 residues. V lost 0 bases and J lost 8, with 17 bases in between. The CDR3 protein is CASSEAPLSGMEPQHF. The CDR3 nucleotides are TGTGCCAGCAGTGAAGCCCCCTTATCGGGGATGGAGCCCCAGCATTTT.